The present T cell receptor (beta chain) was sequenced within a study of T cell repertoires in aging, cancer and after chemotherapy. Looking at the study overall: Donors were grouped into six age bands spanning 30 or younger through 70 or older.

This clonotype counts as medium-sized. Its antigen is currently unknown. CDR3 length: 17 amino acids. The V segment lost 5 bases and the J segment 1 base; nucleotides outside the gene matches: 11. In germline, CDR1 is LNHDA, CDR2 SQIVND (reference sequence). General study results and limits: Median generation probability rose over the chemotherapy interval in each cancer cohort, suggesting rebound thymic output. Loss of evenness, beyond lost richness, contributed to age-related TCR diversity decline in cancer patients. Age-matched healthy donors had significantly more diverse, less clonal blood TCR repertoires than untreated cancer patients.

TRB rearrangements spanning V, D and J were amplified using mixed TRB-A/B primers. TCRdb re-called the multiplex PCR reads with MiXCR, one entry per CDR3 protein. The sample holds around 5,100 distinct CDR3 sequences, around 30% seen once. Amplification of TCR beta used genomic DNA extracted from peripheral blood. This TCR was sampled from a human donor with a solid tumor. This chain uses TRBV19 with TRBJ1-3, with TRBD1 matching 7 bases. Source material: blood. This chain's CDR3 is CASSPYPGQMSGNTIYF. For the CDR3, the DNA is TGTGCCAGTAGTCCTTACCCGGGACAGATGTCTGGAAACACCATATATTTT. Full variable domain (outside the CDR3, taken from reference TRBV19 and TRBJ1-3): DGGITQSPKYLFRKEGQNVTLSCEQNLNHDAMYWYRQDPGQGLRLIYYSQIVNDFQKGDIAEGYSVSREKKESFPLTVTSAQKNPTAFYLCASSPYPGQMSGNTIYFGEGSWLTVV.